The clone carrying this T cell receptor (beta chain) was seen more than once but under ten times. Each CDR3 protein is one row after TCRdb ran MiXCR on the 5' RACE reads. The table includes approximately 85,000 distinct CDR3 sequences, 10% to 15% detected once. The sample originates from a study of T cells after yellow fever vaccination. Germline assignment: CDR1 MNHEY and CDR2 SVGEGT. The CDR3 is 16 amino acids. Trimming took 0 bases from V and 3 from J, leaving 15 bases between them. The V call is TRBV6-2 or TRBV6-3, the J call TRBJ2-7; D ambiguous. Sequences were derived from CD8+ T cells not binding an NS4B(214-222) dextramer, sorted from PBMCs, sampled approximately 20 days after the first yellow fever vaccination. This receptor was taken from a man aged 18 to 30 who received the YFV17D yellow fever vaccine. CDR3 nucleotide sequence: TGTGCCAGCAGTTACTCGAGGAGCGAGGCAGACTACGAGCAGTACTTC. It encodes CASSYSRSEADYEQYF.